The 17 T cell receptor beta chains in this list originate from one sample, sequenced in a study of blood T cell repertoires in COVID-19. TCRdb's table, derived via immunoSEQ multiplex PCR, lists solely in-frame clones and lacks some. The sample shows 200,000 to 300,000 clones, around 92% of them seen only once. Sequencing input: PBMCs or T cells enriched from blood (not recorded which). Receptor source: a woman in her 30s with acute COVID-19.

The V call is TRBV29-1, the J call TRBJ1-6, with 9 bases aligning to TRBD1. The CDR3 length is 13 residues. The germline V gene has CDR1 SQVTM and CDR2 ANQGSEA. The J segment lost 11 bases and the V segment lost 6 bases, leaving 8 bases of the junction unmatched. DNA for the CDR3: TGCAGCGTCGGACAGGGGATCGGGGCACCCCTCCACTTT. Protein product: CSVGQGIGAPLHF.

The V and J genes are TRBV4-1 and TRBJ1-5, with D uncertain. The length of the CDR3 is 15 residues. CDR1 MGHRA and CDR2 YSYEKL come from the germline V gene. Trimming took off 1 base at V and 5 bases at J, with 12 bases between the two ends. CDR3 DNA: TGCGCCAGCAGCCAAGTATACAGCTTCCATCAGCCCCAGCATTTT. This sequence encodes CASSQVYSFHQPQHF.

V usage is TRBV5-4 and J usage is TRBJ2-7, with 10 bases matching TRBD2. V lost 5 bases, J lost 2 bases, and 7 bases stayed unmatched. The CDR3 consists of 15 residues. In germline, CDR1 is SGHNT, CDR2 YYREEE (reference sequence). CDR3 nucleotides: TGTGCCAGCAGTTCGGGGAGCGGGGGGGCCTACGAGCAGTACTTC. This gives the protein CASSSGSGGAYEQYF.

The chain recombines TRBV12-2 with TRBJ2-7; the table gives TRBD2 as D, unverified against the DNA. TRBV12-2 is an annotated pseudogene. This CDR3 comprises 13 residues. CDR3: CASRPGRYYEQYF. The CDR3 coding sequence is TGTGCAAGTCGCCCCGGGAGGTACTACGAGCAGTACTTC.

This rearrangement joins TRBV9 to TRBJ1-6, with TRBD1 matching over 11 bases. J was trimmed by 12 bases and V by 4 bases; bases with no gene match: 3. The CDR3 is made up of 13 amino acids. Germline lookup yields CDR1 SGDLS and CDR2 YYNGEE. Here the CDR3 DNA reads TGTGCCAGCAGCCCCGGGACAGGGGGACCCCTCCACTTT. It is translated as CASSPGTGGPLHF.

The CDR3 sequence: CASSPQEGDTQYF. CDR3 in DNA: TGTGCCAGCAGTCCCCAGGAGGGAGATACGCAGTATTTT. The J gene is TRBJ2-3, the V gene TRBV6-5, with D perhaps matching TRBD2 (6 bases). Trimming pared 5 bases from V and 5 bases from J, leaving 11 bases between. The CDR3 contains 13 residues. Per germline, CDR1 MNHEY and CDR2 SVGAGI.

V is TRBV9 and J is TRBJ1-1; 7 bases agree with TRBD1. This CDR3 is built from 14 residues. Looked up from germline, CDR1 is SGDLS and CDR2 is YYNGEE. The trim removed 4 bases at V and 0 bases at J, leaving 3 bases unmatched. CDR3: CASSMGQLNTEAFF. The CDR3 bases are TGTGCCAGCAGCATGGGACAGTTGAACACTGAAGCTTTCTTT.

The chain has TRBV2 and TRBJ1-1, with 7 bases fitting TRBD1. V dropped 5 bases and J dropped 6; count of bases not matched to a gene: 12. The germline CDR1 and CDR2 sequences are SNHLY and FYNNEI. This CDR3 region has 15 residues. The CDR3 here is CASSPEGQRGPEAFF. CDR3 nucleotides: TGTGCCAGCAGTCCTGAGGGACAAAGGGGGCCTGAAGCTTTCTTT.

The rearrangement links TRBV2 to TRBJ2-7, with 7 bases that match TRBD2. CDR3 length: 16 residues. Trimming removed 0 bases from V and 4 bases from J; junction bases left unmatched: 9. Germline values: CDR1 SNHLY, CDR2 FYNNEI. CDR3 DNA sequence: TGTGCCAGCAGTGAAGCGCTTACGGGGGGTTGGTACGAGCAGTACTTC. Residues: CASSEALTGGWYEQYF.

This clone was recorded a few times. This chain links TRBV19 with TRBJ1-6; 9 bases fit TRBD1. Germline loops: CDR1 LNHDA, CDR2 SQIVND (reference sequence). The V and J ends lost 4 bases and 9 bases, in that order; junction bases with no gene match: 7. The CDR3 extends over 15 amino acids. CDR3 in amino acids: CASSTPGQGGSPLHF. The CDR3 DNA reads TGTGCCAGTAGTACACCGGGACAGGGTGGTTCACCCCTCCACTTT.

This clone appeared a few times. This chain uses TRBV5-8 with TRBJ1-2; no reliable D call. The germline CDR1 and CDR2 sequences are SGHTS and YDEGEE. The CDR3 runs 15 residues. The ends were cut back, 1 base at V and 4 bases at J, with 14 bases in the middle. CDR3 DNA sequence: TGTGCCAGCAGCTTGAGTGGCGGGAGCCTCTATGGCTACACCTTC. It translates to CASSLSGGSLYGYTF.

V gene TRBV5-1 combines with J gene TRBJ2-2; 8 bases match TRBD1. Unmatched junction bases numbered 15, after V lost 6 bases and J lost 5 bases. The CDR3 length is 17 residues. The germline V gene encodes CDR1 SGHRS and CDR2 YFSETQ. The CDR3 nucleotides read TGCGCCAGCACCTTCCGACAACAGGGGGTGACGACCGGGGAGCTGTTTTTT. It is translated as CASTFRQQGVTTGELFF.

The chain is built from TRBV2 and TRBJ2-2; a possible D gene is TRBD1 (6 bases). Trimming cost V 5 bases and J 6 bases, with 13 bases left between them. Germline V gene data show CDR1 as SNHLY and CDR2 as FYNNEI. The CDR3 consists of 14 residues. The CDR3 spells CASSRQGNAGELFF. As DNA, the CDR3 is TGTGCCAGCAGTCGGCAGGGGAATGCCGGGGAGCTGTTTTTT.

Here the CDR3 DNA reads TGTGCCAGCAGCCTGGCAGGGGTCCTTAACACCGGGGAGCTGTTTTTT. Its translation is CASSLAGVLNTGELFF. V usage is TRBV5-6 and J usage is TRBJ2-2, with a tentative D call TRBD1 (6 bases). There are 16 residues in the CDR3. CDR1 SGHDT and CDR2 YYEEEE come from the germline V gene. Between the trimmed V and J ends, which lost 4 bases and 2 bases, there was a span of 15 bases.

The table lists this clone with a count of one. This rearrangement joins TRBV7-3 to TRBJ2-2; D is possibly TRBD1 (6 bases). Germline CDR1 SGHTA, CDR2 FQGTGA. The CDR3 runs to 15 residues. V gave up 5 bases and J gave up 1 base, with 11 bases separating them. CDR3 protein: CASSRQTGNTGELFF. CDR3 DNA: TGTGCCAGCAGCCGTCAGACAGGGAACACCGGGGAGCTGTTTTTT.

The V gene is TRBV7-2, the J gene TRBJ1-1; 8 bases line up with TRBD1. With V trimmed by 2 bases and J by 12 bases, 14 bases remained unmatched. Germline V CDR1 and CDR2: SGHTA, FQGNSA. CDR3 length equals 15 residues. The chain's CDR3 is CASSLHVLGQGHPFF. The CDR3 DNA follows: TGTGCCAGCAGCTTACACGTTTTAGGACAGGGACATCCTTTCTTT.

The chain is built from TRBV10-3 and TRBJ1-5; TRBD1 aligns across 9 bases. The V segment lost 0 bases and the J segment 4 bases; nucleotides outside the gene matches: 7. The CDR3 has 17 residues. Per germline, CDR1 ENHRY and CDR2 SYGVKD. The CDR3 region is CAISESDRGGGNQPQHF. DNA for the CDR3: TGTGCCATCAGTGAGTCGGACAGGGGAGGAGGAAATCAGCCCCAGCATTTT.